The TCR beta chain under discussion was sequenced for a study of blood T cell repertoires in COVID-19 (dated by TCRdb to the early 2020s). The study in broad terms: Collaborator samples came from the United States, Italy and Spain and covered acute and convalescent phases of COVID-19. The prospective study material was composed of cDNA or gDNA derived from T cells, B-cell-depleted T cells, or PBMCs. Subjects who had been exposed to COVID-19, were actively infected with it, or had recovered from it provided the deeply sampled blood TCRbeta repertoires that made up the dataset. A freely available public database, intended as a resource for researchers studying the immune response to SARS-CoV-2, is where the repertoires were released. The samples were drawn from two sources: the first 160 participants of the ongoing ImmuneRACE study, and about 1,300 subjects contributed by 6 global collaborators. Nearly every sample came with metadata listing a de-identified subject ID, COVID-19 status, age in years and sex. HLA class I and class II types, where available, came from metadata supplied by the sample provider rather than from assay-based typing. What the research found in general, with its limitations: The quantity of clinical and demographic metadata differed by source and by participant and was supplied without curation.

In regard to this clone: Its antigen remains undetermined. It has no much larger one-base neighbor in the sample; base qualities were not kept.

In the prospective study, participants were roughly 18 to 100 years old, resided in 25 or so geographic areas of the United States, and were enrolled through a virtual design. To assign participants to cohorts, the prospective study relied on clinical history that participants themselves reported in a screening survey and a study questionnaire. Exposed participants had been in contact, within 2 weeks of entering the study, with a person who had a PCR-confirmed or clinician-diagnosed case of COVID-19. Mobile phlebotomists in the prospective study collected whole blood, serum and a nasopharyngeal or oropharyngeal swab from every participant. Additional blood draws and questionnaires over an approximately two-month period could optionally be provided by prospective study participants. Blood samples from the prospective study were shipped frozen or at room temperature prior to DNA extraction. The germline V gene (reference sequence) sets CDR1 to SEHNR and CDR2 to FQNEAQ. Trimming at the junction amounts to 5 bases on V and 6 bases on J, and the germline ends lie 10 bases apart. The CDR3 measures 13 amino acids from cysteine to phenylalanine. Of all the DNA, just the CDR3 is kept, 39 bases in frame from base 1.

TCRbeta CDR3 regions were amplified from genomic DNA by means of the immunoSEQ Assay, a bias-controlled multiplex PCR. Per the authors' processing: Nucleated cell counts per sample were estimated from amplification of reference gene primers within the assay. To quantify the absolute abundance of each unique TCRbeta CDR3 rearrangement, sequence reads were collapsed and filtered. Productive Simpson clonality was computed per sample as the square root of Simpson's diversity index over productive rearrangements. What TCRdb holds here is the immuneACCESS table cut down to in-frame rearrangements. Part of the clones is not present; checked against another copy, under half of the missing clones reflect an unresolved V gene, and the others are unexplained. That table furnishes V, J and clone size, whereas the DNA furnished D and trimming. In this sample the table shows 270,000 or so clones, more than 85% of which occur a single time. The ten largest clones add up to around 2.8% of the sample.

This TCR came from a man in his forties or fifties who had been exposed to COVID-19. The V gene is TRBV7-9 and the J gene is TRBJ1-4; the D gene assignment is ambiguous. The specimen was PBMCs or T cells enriched from blood (not recorded which). The DNA sequence is TGTGCCAGCAGCCCCGGACTGGATGAAAAACTGTTTTTT. This codes for CASSPGLDEKLFF.